This passage covers 19 T cell receptor beta chains from one sample sequenced in a study of graft-versus-host responses after intestinal transplantation. Repertoires were generated with immunoSEQ multiplex PCR, while TCRdb's copy carries only in-frame clones and drops some. The table lists under 80,000 clones, about 90% of them singletons. Material: PBMCs, obtained 98 days after intestinal transplantation. These receptors originate from a human patient who received an intestinal transplant, so some T cells may come from the graft donor.

This clone was picked up a small number of times. The chain couples TRBV27 to TRBJ2-1; the match to TRBD1 covers 8 bases. This CDR3 is 14 amino acids long. The V segment lost 6 bases and the J segment 13 bases; nucleotides outside the gene matches: 14. Germline lookup yields CDR1 MNHEY and CDR2 SMNVEV (reference sequence). The CDR3 here is CASRSPGTGDFQFF. The CDR3 DNA follows: TGTGCCAGCAGGTCCCCCGGGACAGGAGATTTCCAGTTCTTC.

The V and J genes are TRBV7-3 and TRBJ1-1; D is undetermined. Germline V lookup: CDR1 SGHTA, CDR2 FQGTGA. CDR3 length equals 13 residues. Trimming took 5 bases from V and 5 from J, leaving 12 bases between them. In DNA, the CDR3 is TGTGCCAGCAGCCCCGATTTGGAGACTGAAGCTTTCTTT. Protein: CASSPDLETEAFF.

This clone was seen just once. The chain recombines TRBV7-2 with TRBJ2-1; D uncertain. This CDR3 is 15 amino acids long. Deletions cut 0 bases from V and 0 bases from J, with 6 bases between. Germline V gives CDR1 SGHTA, CDR2 FQGNSA. The DNA for the CDR3 is TGTGCCAGCAGCTTAGCAACAGCCTCCTACAATGAGCAGTTCTTC. Translation gives CASSLATASYNEQFF.

The V call is TRBV27, the J call TRBJ1-1; 7 bases fit TRBD1. The junction had 8 bases not matched to a gene; V was cut back by 3 bases and J by 4 bases. This CDR3 region has 15 residues. CDR1 and CDR2 from the germline V gene are MNHEY and SMNVEV (reference sequence). The CDR3 sequence: CASSFGEGAGTEAFF. In nucleotides, the CDR3 is TGTGCCAGCAGTTTTGGGGAGGGGGCAGGCACTGAAGCTTTCTTT.

This clone occurred once. V and J are TRBV5-4 and TRBJ2-7; 9 nucleotides match TRBD2. CDR3 length equals 15 residues. From germline, CDR1 is SGHNT and CDR2 YYREEE (reference sequence). The junction had 6 bases not matched to a gene; V was cut back by 0 bases and J by 5 bases. The CDR3 nucleotides are TGTGCCAGCAGCTTGGACGGCGGGGGGGCCAACGAGCAGTACTTC. It translates to CASSLDGGGANEQYF.

This rearrangement joins TRBV7-9 to TRBJ1-2, with no clear D. V lost 1 base and J lost 0, with 9 bases in between. The CDR3 loop spans 15 amino acids. Germline values: CDR1 SEHNR, CDR2 FQNEAQ (reference sequence). The CDR3 DNA reads as TGTGCCAGCAGCTTAGGGGGAAAAGCTAACTATGGCTACACCTTC. Translation: CASSLGGKANYGYTF.

The chain is built from TRBV7-2 and TRBJ2-5, with D uncertain. The germline V gene encodes CDR1 SGHTA and CDR2 FQGNSA. This CDR3 has 14 residues. V lost 5 bases and J 2 bases, leaving 12 bases between the germline ends. The CDR3 loop is CASSEAGIQETQYF. As DNA, the CDR3 is TGTGCCAGCAGCGAAGCTGGGATACAAGAGACCCAGTACTTC.

The chain has TRBV4-1 and TRBJ2-7; 9 bases line up with TRBD1. V was clipped by 2 bases and J by 0 bases; unmatched bases: 8. The CDR3 consists of 17 residues. CDR1 is MGHRA, CDR2 YSYEKL, per germline. The CDR3 coding sequence is TGCGCCAGCAGCCAAAAACCAACAGGGGGCGTCTCCTACGAGCAGTACTTC. This codes for CASSQKPTGGVSYEQYF.

DNA of the CDR3: TGTGCCAGCAGCGTAGCCCCCCAAGAGACCCAGTACTTC. It specifies CASSVAPQETQYF. This chain links TRBV9 with TRBJ2-5; D is uncertain. Germline V gives CDR1 SGDLS, CDR2 YYNGEE. V was cut by 0 bases and J by 1 base, with 4 bases left in between. The CDR3 spans 13 residues.

The chain couples TRBV7-6 to TRBJ2-7; 8 nucleotides match TRBD2. Trimming removed 5 bases from V and 7 bases from J; junction bases left unmatched: 7. CDR1 and CDR2 from the germline V gene are SGHVS and FNYEAQ. This CDR3 has 13 amino acids. Written as DNA, the CDR3 is TGTGCCAGCAGCCCTCGGGAGGGTGGAGAGCAGTACTTC. Its protein product is CASSPREGGEQYF.

The chain joins TRBV2 to TRBJ2-3, with D uncertain. CDR1 is SNHLY, CDR2 FYNNEI, per germline. V gave up 3 bases and J gave up 1 base, with 17 bases separating them. The CDR3 extends over 17 amino acids. Here the CDR3 reads CASSETLPMQRTDTQYF. CDR3 nucleotides: TGTGCCAGCAGTGAGACACTACCTATGCAACGCACAGATACGCAGTATTTT.

CDR3 DNA: TGCGCCAGCAGCTTGGGCTTTTTGGATTACACTGAAGCTTTCTTT. Encoded protein: CASSLGFLDYTEAFF. The chain links TRBV5-1 to TRBJ1-1; D unclear. V was shortened by 0 bases and J by 3 bases, with 12 bases between the two germline ends. CDR3 length equals 15 residues. Germline-derived CDR1 and CDR2 are SGHRS and YFSETQ.

The chain couples TRBV29-1 to TRBJ2-3; no reliable D call. Trimming left V 1 base short and J 0 bases short, with 8 bases between. CDR1 is SQVTM, CDR2 ANQGSEA, per germline. The CDR3 is 14 residues long. CDR3 sequence (DNA): TGCAGCGTTGAAGGGCTTTCTAGCACAGATACGCAGTATTTT. This encodes CSVEGLSSTDTQYF.

The chain links TRBV15 to TRBJ2-1; 10 bases align to TRBD1. The CDR3 is 15 residues long. Germline values: CDR1 LNHNV, CDR2 YYDKDF (reference sequence). The V and J ends lost 6 bases and 6 bases, in that order; junction bases with no gene match: 8. The CDR3 nucleotides are TGTGCCACCAGGACGACAGGGGGCTTTGGCAATGAGCAGTTCTTC. This gives the protein CATRTTGGFGNEQFF.

This clone was seen only a few times. This chain links TRBV21-1 with TRBJ2-7; the table's D call TRBD2 went unverified against the DNA. TRBV21-1 is a documented pseudogene. The CDR3 has 19 amino acids. This CDR3 is CASSKAVGLTSGSSYEQYF. As DNA, the CDR3 is TGTGCCAGCAGCAAAGCAGTCGGTTTAACTAGCGGGAGCTCCTACGAGCAGTACTTC.

The chain couples TRBV28 to TRBJ2-7; 11 bases align to TRBD2. With V trimmed by 5 bases and J by 7 bases, 19 bases remained unmatched. The CDR3 sequence is 18 residues long. Per germline, CDR1 MDHEN and CDR2 SYDVKM. DNA for the CDR3: TGTGCCAGCAGTCCCCCGGGTAGCGGGAGGGCCGGACTGGGGGAGCAGTACTTC. Translated: CASSPPGSGRAGLGEQYF.

The V gene is TRBV27, the J gene TRBJ1-1; 10 bases fit TRBD1. V was clipped by 3 bases and J by 0 bases; unmatched bases: 13. CDR1 is MNHEY, CDR2 SMNVEV, per germline (reference sequence). The CDR3 is made up of 19 amino acids. Here the CDR3 reads CASSFDSPGQGLVNTEAFF. The DNA for the CDR3 is TGTGCCAGCAGTTTTGACTCTCCGGGACAGGGGCTGGTGAACACTGAAGCTTTCTTT.

The V and J genes are TRBV6-4 and TRBJ2-3, with D uncertain. The germline V gene has CDR1 MRHNA and CDR2 SNTAGT. This CDR3 spans 13 amino acids. The germline V and J ends were trimmed by 2 bases and 1 base, with 4 bases remaining between them. CDR3 loop: CASSDGGTDTQYF. Written as DNA, the CDR3 is TGTGCCAGCAGTGACGGGGGCACAGATACGCAGTATTTT.

V gene TRBV4-1 combines with J gene TRBJ1-5; maybe TRBD1 (6 bases). Trimming stripped 3 bases from V and 0 bases from J, with 12 bases between. CDR1 MGHRA and CDR2 YSYEKL come from the germline V gene. The CDR3 is 16 amino acids. The CDR3: CASSHAQGDSNQPQHF. As DNA, the CDR3 is TGCGCCAGCAGCCATGCACAGGGCGATAGCAATCAGCCCCAGCATTTT.